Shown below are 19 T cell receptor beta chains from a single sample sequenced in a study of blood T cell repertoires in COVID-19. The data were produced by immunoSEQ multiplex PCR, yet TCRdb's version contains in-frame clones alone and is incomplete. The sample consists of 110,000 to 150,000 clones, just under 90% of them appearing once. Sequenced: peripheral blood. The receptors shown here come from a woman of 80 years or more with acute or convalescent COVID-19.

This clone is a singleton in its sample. CDR3: CASSIPPGAGDSNQPQHF. Written as DNA, the CDR3 is TGTGCCAGTAGTATCCCCCCTGGGGCCGGTGATAGCAATCAGCCCCAGCATTTT. The chain carries TRBV19 and TRBJ1-5; D is possibly TRBD1 (5 bases). Trimming took off 3 bases at V and 0 bases at J, with 18 bases between the two ends. CDR1 is LNHDA, CDR2 SQIVND, per germline (reference sequence). This CDR3 is built from 18 residues.

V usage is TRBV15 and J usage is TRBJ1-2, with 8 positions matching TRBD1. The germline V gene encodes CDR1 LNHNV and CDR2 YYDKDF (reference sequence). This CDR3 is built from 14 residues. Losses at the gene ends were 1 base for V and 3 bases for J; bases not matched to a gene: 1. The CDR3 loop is CATSRADRDYGYTF. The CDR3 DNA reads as TGTGCCACCAGCAGAGCGGACAGGGACTATGGCTACACCTTC. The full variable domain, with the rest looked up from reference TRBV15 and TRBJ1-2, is DAMVIQNPRYQVTQFGKPVTLSCSQTLNHNVMYWYQQKSSQAPKLLFHYYDKDFNNEADTPDNFQSRRPNTSFCFLDIRSPGLGDTAMYLCATSRADRDYGYTFGSGTRLTVV.

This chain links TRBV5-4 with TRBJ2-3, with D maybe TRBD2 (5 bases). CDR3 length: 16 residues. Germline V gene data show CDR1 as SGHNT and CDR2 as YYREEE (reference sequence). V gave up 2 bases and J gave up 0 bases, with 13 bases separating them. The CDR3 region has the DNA TGTGCCAGCAGCTTAAAGGCTAGCTATAGCACAGATACGCAGTATTTT. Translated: CASSLKASYSTDTQYF.

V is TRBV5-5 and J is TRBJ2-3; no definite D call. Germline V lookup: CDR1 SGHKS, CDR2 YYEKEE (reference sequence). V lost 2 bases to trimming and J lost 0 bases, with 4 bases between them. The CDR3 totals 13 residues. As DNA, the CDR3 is TGTGCCAGCAGCTTTGCGAGCACAGATACGCAGTATTTT. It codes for CASSFASTDTQYF.

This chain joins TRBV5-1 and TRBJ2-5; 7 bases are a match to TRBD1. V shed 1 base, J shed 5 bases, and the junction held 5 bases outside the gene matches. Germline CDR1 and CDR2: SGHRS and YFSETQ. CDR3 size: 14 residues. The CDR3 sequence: CASSLQGVRETQYF. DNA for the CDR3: TGCGCCAGCAGCTTGCAGGGGGTCCGGGAGACCCAGTACTTC.

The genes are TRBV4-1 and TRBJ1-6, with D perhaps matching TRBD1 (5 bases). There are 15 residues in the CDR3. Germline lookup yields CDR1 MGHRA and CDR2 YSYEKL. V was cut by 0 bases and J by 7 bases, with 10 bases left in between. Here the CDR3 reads CASSQDRAGNSPLHF. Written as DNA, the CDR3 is TGCGCCAGCAGCCAAGACAGGGCGGGAAATTCACCCCTCCACTTT.

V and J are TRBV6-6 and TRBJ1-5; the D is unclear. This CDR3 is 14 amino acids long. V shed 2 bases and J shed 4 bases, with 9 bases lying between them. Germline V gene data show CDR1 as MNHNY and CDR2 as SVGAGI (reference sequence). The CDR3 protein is CASSYPPGNQPQHF. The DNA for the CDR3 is TGTGCCAGCAGTTACCCTCCGGGGAATCAGCCCCAGCATTTT.

The CDR3 here is CASKGSRVANYGYTF. In nucleotides, the CDR3 is TGTGCCAGCAAAGGCTCCAGGGTGGCTAACTATGGCTACACCTTC. The chain combines TRBV2 with TRBJ1-2; weak D call: TRBD1 (5 bases). Trimming stripped 7 bases from V and 0 bases from J, with 15 bases between. This CDR3 is built from 15 residues. Germline CDR1 and CDR2: SNHLY and FYNNEI.

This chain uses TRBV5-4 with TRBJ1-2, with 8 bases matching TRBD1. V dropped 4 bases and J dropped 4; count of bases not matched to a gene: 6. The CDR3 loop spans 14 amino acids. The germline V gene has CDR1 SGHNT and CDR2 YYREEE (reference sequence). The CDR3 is CASSARDRSYGYTF. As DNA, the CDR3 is TGTGCCAGCAGCGCCCGGGACAGGAGCTATGGCTACACCTTC.

The CDR3 loop reads CASSEAPTVDPEAFF. In DNA, the CDR3 is TGTGCCAGCAGTGAAGCCCCGACAGTAGACCCTGAAGCTTTCTTT. This chain uses TRBV6-1 with TRBJ1-1; tentative D call: TRBD1 (5 bases). CDR3 size: 15 residues. In germline, CDR1 is MNHNS, CDR2 SASEGT. V gave up 0 bases and J gave up 6 bases, with 14 bases separating them.

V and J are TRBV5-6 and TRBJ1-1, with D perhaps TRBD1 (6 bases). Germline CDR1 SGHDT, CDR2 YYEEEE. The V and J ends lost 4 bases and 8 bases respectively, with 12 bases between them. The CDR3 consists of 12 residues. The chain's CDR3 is CASSRQGTEAFF. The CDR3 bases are TGTGCCAGCAGCAGGCAGGGGACGGAAGCTTTCTTT.

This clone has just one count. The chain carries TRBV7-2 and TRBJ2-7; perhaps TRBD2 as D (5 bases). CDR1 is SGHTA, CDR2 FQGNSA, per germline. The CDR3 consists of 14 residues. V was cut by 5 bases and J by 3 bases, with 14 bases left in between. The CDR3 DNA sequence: TGTGCCAGCAGCACCTCTCCGGGGTACTACGAGCAGTACTTC. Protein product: CASSTSPGYYEQYF.

CDR3 region: CASSFYGGDAEAFF. The CDR3 DNA reads as TGTGCCAGCAGCTTCTATGGGGGCGACGCTGAAGCTTTCTTT. This chain links TRBV7-8 with TRBJ1-1; the D gene is possibly TRBD1 (6 bases). This CDR3 comprises 14 residues. The germline gives CDR1 SGHVS, CDR2 FQNEAQ. V was cut by 3 bases and J by 6 bases, with 14 bases left in between.

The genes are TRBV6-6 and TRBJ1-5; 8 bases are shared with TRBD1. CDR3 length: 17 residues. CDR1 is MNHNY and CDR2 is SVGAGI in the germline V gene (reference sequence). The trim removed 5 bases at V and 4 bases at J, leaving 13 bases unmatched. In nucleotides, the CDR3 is TGTGCCAGCAGTCCGGGTGACGGGACAGGACCGAATCAGCCCCAGCATTTT. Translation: CASSPGDGTGPNQPQHF.

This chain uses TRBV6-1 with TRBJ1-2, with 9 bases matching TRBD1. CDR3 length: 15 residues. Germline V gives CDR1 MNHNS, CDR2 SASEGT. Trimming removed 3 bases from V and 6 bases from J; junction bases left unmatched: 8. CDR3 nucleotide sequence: TGTGCCAGCAGTGACACAGGGGGCGCCGAGGATGGCTACACCTTC. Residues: CASSDTGGAEDGYTF.

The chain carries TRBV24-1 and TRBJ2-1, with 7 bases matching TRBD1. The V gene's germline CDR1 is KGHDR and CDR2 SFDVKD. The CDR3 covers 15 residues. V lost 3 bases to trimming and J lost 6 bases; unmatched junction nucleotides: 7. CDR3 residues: CATSDPATGTNEQFF. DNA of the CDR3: TGTGCCACCAGTGATCCCGCGACAGGGACCAATGAGCAGTTCTTC.

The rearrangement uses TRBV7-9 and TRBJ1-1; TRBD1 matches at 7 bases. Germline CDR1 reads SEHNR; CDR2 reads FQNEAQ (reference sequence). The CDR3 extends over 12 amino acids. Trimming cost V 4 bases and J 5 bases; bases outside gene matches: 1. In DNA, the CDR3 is TGTGCCAGCAGCTCAGGGGGGACTGAAGCTTTCTTT. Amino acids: CASSSGGTEAFF. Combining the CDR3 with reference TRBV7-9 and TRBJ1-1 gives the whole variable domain DTGVSQNPRHKITKRGQNVTFRCDPISEHNRLYWYRQTLGQGPEFLTYFQNEAQLEKSRLLSDRFSAERPKGSFSTLEIQRTEQGDSAMYLCASSSGGTEAFFGQGTRLTVV.

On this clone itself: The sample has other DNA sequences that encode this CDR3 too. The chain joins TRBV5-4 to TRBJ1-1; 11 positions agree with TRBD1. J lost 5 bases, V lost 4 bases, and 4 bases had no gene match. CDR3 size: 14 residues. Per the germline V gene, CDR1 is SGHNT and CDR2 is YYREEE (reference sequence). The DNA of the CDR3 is TGTGCCAGCAGCCCGGGGACAGGGGGTACTGAAGCTTTCTTT. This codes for CASSPGTGGTEAFF.

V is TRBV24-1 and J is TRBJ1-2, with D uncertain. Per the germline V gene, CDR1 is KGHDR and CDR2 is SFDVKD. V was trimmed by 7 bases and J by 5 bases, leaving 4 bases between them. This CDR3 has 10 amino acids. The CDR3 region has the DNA TGTGCCACCAGGAGATATGGCTACACCTTC. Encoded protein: CATRRYGYTF.